Listed below are T cell receptor beta chains from one sample, sequenced in a study of shared clonotypes between healthy human individuals. The method was immunoSEQ multiplex PCR; TCRdb's version includes in-frame clones alone and lacks a portion of them. The sample has about 1 million clones, 70% to 80% seen once. Sequenced material: memory CD4+ T cells from PBMCs. The receptor set was obtained from a man younger than 35 in good health. Some clones in this sample may be carry-over from other donors' samples. Both conserved end residues are part of each CDR3. D genes are given only for firm matches. Clone size, where shown, is once, few, many, or a class for clones that have expanded.

cdr3_length	d_call	v_call	clone_size	j_call	cdr3_aa	cdr3_nt
14	-	TRBV25-1	-	TRBJ2-1	CASSAVGANNEQFF	TGTGCCAGCAGTGCTGTAGGAGCCAACAATGAGCAGTTCTTC
14	TRBD1	TRBV6-6	-	TRBJ1-3	CASSKGASGNTIYF	TGTGCCAGCAGTAAGGGGGCGTCTGGAAACACCATATATTTT
12	-	TRBV6-1	few	TRBJ1-2	CASSEARTALTF	TGTGCCAGCAGTGAAGCAAGGACCGCCCTCACCTTC
13	-	TRBV7-8	-	TRBJ1-1	CASSLSDSTEAFF	TGTGCCAGCAGCTTAAGTGACAGCACTGAAGCTTTCTTT
15	-	TRBV19	-	TRBJ1-5	CASSIAGLMNQPQHF	TGTGCCAGTAGTATTGCAGGACTTATGAATCAGCCCCAGCATTTT
15	TRBD2	TRBV2	-	TRBJ2-2	CASRPGLGSPGELFF	TGTGCCAGCAGGCCGGGACTAGGTTCGCCCGGGGAGCTGTTTTTT
12	-	TRBV30	-	TRBJ1-3	CAWRPGGNTIYF	TGTGCCTGGAGGCCAGGGGGAAACACCATATATTTT
16	TRBD1	TRBV19	-	TRBJ1-5	CASSIGAGGVNQPQHF	TGTGCCAGTAGTATCGGGGCAGGGGGCGTGAATCAGCCCCAGCATTTT
19	TRBD2	TRBV27	-	TRBJ2-5	CASSLYGPFGGSFRETQYF	TGTGCCAGCAGTTTATATGGGCCTTTCGGCGGGAGTTTTCGGGAGACCCAGTACTTC
14	-	TRBV29-1	-	TRBJ2-5	CSVEDSGAGETQYF	TGCAGCGTTGAAGATTCCGGGGCCGGGGAGACCCAGTACTTC
15	TRBD2	TRBV18	-	TRBJ2-7	CASSRTSGSSYEQYF	TGTGCCAGCTCTCGCACTAGCGGGAGCTCCTACGAGCAGTACTTC
14	TRBD1	TRBV4-3	-	TRBJ1-3	CASSQATGGNTIYF	TGCGCCAGCAGCCAGGCGACAGGGGGAAACACCATATATTTT
15	-	TRBV5-6	-	TRBJ1-1	CASSSLGGTYTEAFF	TGTGCCAGCAGCTCCTTAGGGGGTACGTACACTGAAGCTTTCTTT
11	-	TRBV2	-	TRBJ2-7	CASTASYEQYF	TGTGCCAGCACTGCTTCCTACGAGCAGTACTTC
12	-	TRBV7-3	-	TRBJ2-2	CASSLFGGELFF	TGTGCCAGCAGCTTATTCGGCGGGGAGCTGTTTTTT
12	-	TRBV28	many	TRBJ1-2	CASSLEQAAGEF	TGTGCCAGCAGTTTGGAACAGGCTGCCGGAGAGTTC
15	-	TRBV9	-	TRBJ2-7	CASSVAGSSSYEQYF	TGTGCCAGCAGCGTAGCGGGGAGTAGCTCCTACGAGCAGTACTTC
17	TRBD2	TRBV5-6	-	TRBJ2-1	CASSWKGGLAVFNEQFF	TGTGCCAGCAGCTGGAAGGGGGGACTAGCGGTATTCAATGAGCAGTTCTTC
13	TRBD1	TRBV11-3	-	TRBJ1-1	CASSFTGGTEAFF	TGTGCCAGCAGCTTTACAGGGGGCACTGAAGCTTTCTTT
15	-	TRBV27	-	TRBJ1-1	CASSLLGRGGTEAFF	TGTGCCAGCAGTTTATTGGGACGGGGGGGGACTGAAGCTTTCTTT
14	TRBD1	TRBV4-1	-	TRBJ2-5	CASSRQGAGETQYF	TGCGCCAGCAGTCGACAGGGGGCTGGAGAGACCCAGTACTTC
13	TRBD1	TRBV18	-	TRBJ1-2	CASSRDSNYGYTF	TGTGCCAGCTCACGGGACAGCAACTATGGCTACACCTTC
17	-	TRBV6-4	-	TRBJ1-2	CASRLHPGGGLGYGYTF	TGTGCCAGCAGGCTACACCCCGGAGGGGGGCTTGGCTATGGCTACACCTTC
16	TRBD1	TRBV28	-	TRBJ2-5	CASSPLLDRAQETQYF	TGTGCCAGCAGTCCCCTATTAGACAGGGCCCAAGAGACCCAGTACTTC
18	TRBD1	TRBV15	-	TRBJ2-4	CATSSPGQGARVTDIQYF	TGTGCCACCAGTTCACCGGGACAGGGGGCGCGGGTGACAGACATTCAGTACTTC
17	TRBD2	TRBV18	-	TRBJ2-7	CASSPGSASGRVYEQYF	TGTGCCAGCTCACCAGGGTCGGCTAGCGGGAGGGTATACGAGCAGTACTTC
13	-	TRBV9	-	TRBJ1-2	CASSPPGDYGYTF	TGTGCCAGCAGCCCCCCTGGAGACTATGGCTACACCTTC
14	-	TRBV21-1	-	TRBJ1-2	CASSKGGKNYGYTF	TGTGCCAGCAGCAAAGGGGGAAAAAACTATGGCTACACCTTC
15	-	TRBV7-8	-	TRBJ2-5	CASSLAGNGVETQYF	TGTGCCAGCAGCTTAGCGGGGAATGGGGTCGAGACCCAGTACTTC
13	-	TRBV29-1	-	TRBJ2-2	CSVDTANTGELFF	TGCAGCGTTGATACGGCGAACACCGGGGAGCTGTTTTTT
16	-	TRBV18	-	TRBJ2-7	CASSRQQGTSSYEQYF	TGTGCCAGCTCACGACAACAGGGAACGAGCTCCTACGAGCAGTACTTC
14	-	TRBV7-7	-	TRBJ2-1	CASSLGVGGNEQFF	TGTGCCAGCAGCTTAGGGGTAGGGGGAAATGAGCAGTTCTTC
15	TRBD1	TRBV28	-	TRBJ1-2	CASSLSGGYDYGYTF	TGTGCCAGCAGTTTATCAGGGGGCTACGACTATGGCTACACCTTC
14	-	TRBV7-9	-	TRBJ2-1	CASSFPGMVDEQFF	TGTGCCAGCAGCTTCCCCGGGATGGTGGATGAGCAGTTCTTC
15	TRBD2	TRBV5-1	-	TRBJ2-3	CASSYIAGGKDTQYF	TGCGCCAGCAGCTACATAGCGGGAGGGAAAGATACGCAGTATTTT
15	-	TRBV7-2	once	TRBJ1-2	CASSLHSAVGYGYTF	TGTGCCAGCAGTTTGCATTCTGCAGTAGGCTATGGCTACACCTTC
17	-	TRBV4-1	-	TRBJ1-4	CASSPIGLGGPNEKLFF	TGCGCCAGCAGCCCCATCGGACTGGGGGGACCTAATGAAAAACTGTTTTTT
16	TRBD1	TRBV10-3	few	TRBJ1-2	CAIRLTETGTNYGYTF	TGTGCCATCAGACTGACAGAGACAGGGACTAACTATGGCTACACCTTC
15	TRBD2	TRBV27	once	TRBJ2-1	CASSLMAGGVSEQFF	TGTGCCAGCAGTTTAATGGCGGGAGGGGTATCTGAGCAGTTCTTC
14	-	TRBV6-5	-	TRBJ2-3	CASSGSAIGDTQYF	TGTGCCAGCAGTGGGTCGGCCATAGGCGATACGCAGTATTTT
13	-	TRBV4-1	-	TRBJ2-1	CASSQDPNGVQFF	TGCGCCAGCAGCCAAGATCCAAACGGAGTGCAGTTCTTC
14	-	TRBV7-8	-	TRBJ1-2	CASSLDGKSYGYTF	TGTGCCAGCAGCTTAGACGGGAAATCCTATGGCTACACCTTC
14	TRBD1	TRBV4-1	-	TRBJ2-7	CASSLGQGAYEQYF	TGCGCCAGCAGCCTGGGACAGGGGGCGTACGAGCAGTACTTC
15	TRBD1	TRBV9	-	TRBJ2-7	CASSVASQGAGEQYF	TGTGCCAGCAGCGTAGCTTCTCAGGGGGCGGGCGAGCAGTACTTC
13	-	TRBV28	-	TRBJ1-2	CASSLRDREGYTF	TGTGCCAGCAGCCTCCGGGACCGGGAAGGCTACACCTTC
15	TRBD1	TRBV6-4	-	TRBJ1-1	CASSGTGSWNTEAFF	TGTGCCAGCAGTGGGACAGGGTCGTGGAACACTGAAGCTTTCTTT
16	TRBD2	TRBV7-9	-	TRBJ2-1	CASGGRARLSYNEQFF	TGTGCCAGCGGCGGGAGGGCCCGCCTCTCCTACAATGAGCAGTTCTTC
19	TRBD2	TRBV5-1	-	TRBJ2-1	CASSLVAGGAPSSYNEQFF	TGCGCCAGCAGCTTGGTGGCGGGAGGGGCGCCAAGCTCCTACAATGAGCAGTTCTTC
14	TRBD1	TRBV7-3	-	TRBJ2-1	CASSLGTGPKEQFF	TGTGCCAGCAGCTTGGGGACAGGGCCCAAGGAGCAGTTCTTC
15	-	TRBV29-1	-	TRBJ1-3	CSVTSGTSSGNTIYF	TGCAGCGTTACCTCGGGGACATCATCTGGAAACACCATATATTTT
15	-	TRBV5-4	once	TRBJ2-4	CASSTFSGEANIQYF	TGTGCCAGCAGCACGTTTTCGGGAGAAGCGAACATTCAGTACTTC
14	TRBD1	TRBV9	-	TRBJ1-1	CASSATGHLSQAFF	TGTGCCAGCAGCGCGACAGGGCATTTGTCTCAAGCTTTCTTT
15	-	TRBV7-2	-	TRBJ2-1	CASSFSIRDINEQFF	TGTGCCAGCAGCTTTTCAATCAGGGACATTAATGAGCAGTTCTTC
14	-	TRBV11-2	-	TRBJ2-2	CASSLRVYTGELFF	TGTGCCAGCAGCTTGCGGGTTTACACCGGGGAGCTGTTTTTT
13	-	TRBV27	-	TRBJ1-1	CASSLYSRSEAFF	TGTGCCAGCAGTTTATACTCGCGAAGTGAAGCTTTCTTT
13	-	TRBV6-1	-	TRBJ1-2	CASSVRENYGYTF	TGTGCCAGCAGTGTAAGGGAAAATTATGGCTACACCTTC